The clone carrying this T cell receptor beta chain has more than one count but fewer than ten. No antigen is known for it. Arm-PCR of CDR3 regions and iRepertoire HTBI primers were the basis on which TCR beta libraries were built. TCRdb analysed the multiplex PCR reads with MiXCR anew, one entry per CDR3 protein. Found here are 400,000 to 600,000 distinct CDR3 sequences, under 25% of them singletons; the top ten hold less than 9%. Time point denoted: persistent/refractory GD, antithyroid drugs over 5 years with positive TRAb. The TCR library was prepared using RNA isolated from PBMCs. Xi'an, China, was home to the endocrinology department that provided patients. The data derive from a study of regulatory T cells in long-lasting Graves disease. Study background: Over 5 years on antithyroid drugs plus positive TSH receptor antibodies marked Graves' disease as persistent. Study findings and constraints: With persistent disease, TRBV28, TRBJ1-2 and TRBJ2-5 were the favored segments.

The CDR3 has 14 amino acids. Trimming removed 2 bases from V and 4 bases from J; junction bases left unmatched: 3. Germline V gene sequence: CDR1 LNHNV, CDR2 YYDKDF (reference sequence). The receptor was derived from a female donor with Graves disease. Material: peripheral blood mononuclear cells (PBMCs), obtained when the disease was refractory, from a patient treated with antithyroid drugs. The chain combines TRBV15 with TRBJ1-1, with TRBD1 matching over 8 bases. CDR3 loop: CATSRTTGGTEAFF. In nucleotides, the CDR3 is TGTGCCACCAGCAGAACTACAGGGGGCACTGAAGCTTTCTTT.